One and the same sample provided the 26 T cell receptor beta chains below, sequenced in a study of radiotherapy plus CTLA-4 blockade in lung cancer. Here immunoSEQ multiplex PCR was the method, and the copy in TCRdb shows in-frame clones only, minus some. Of 70,000 to 90,000 clones in the sample, around 84% were seen once. Here the sequenced sample was peripheral blood, taken from a patient treated with radiotherapy plus ipilimumab. Receptors were obtained from a human donor with non-small cell lung cancer who had stable disease on radiotherapy plus ipilimumab.

This clone was seen only a few times. The CDR3 protein is CASSLANEQFF. Written as DNA, the CDR3 is TGTGCCAGCAGCTTAGCCAATGAGCAGTTCTTC. V gene TRBV7-9 combines with J gene TRBJ2-1; D uncertain. Germline V gene sequence: CDR1 SEHNR, CDR2 FQNEAQ (reference sequence). The CDR3 runs 11 residues. The V gene lost 0 bases and the J gene lost 6 bases, with 0 bases spanning the gap.

The V call is TRBV30, the J call TRBJ1-2, with D maybe TRBD1 (6 bases). Per the germline V gene, CDR1 is GTSNPN and CDR2 is SVGIG (reference sequence). V was shortened by 3 bases and J by 4 bases, with 15 bases between the two germline ends. There are 14 residues in the CDR3. The CDR3 sequence is CAWRIQGEGYGYTF. CDR3 coding DNA: TGTGCCTGGAGGATACAGGGAGAGGGCTATGGCTACACCTTC.

V gene TRBV5-6 combines with J gene TRBJ1-4, with TRBD1 matching 9 bases. Germline lookup yields CDR1 SGHDT and CDR2 YYEEEE. Trimming took 4 bases from V and 7 from J; bases not matched to a gene: 5. The CDR3 runs to 14 residues. The CDR3, as DNA: TGTGCCAGCAGCATACAGGGGGCGGGTGAAAAACTGTTTTTT. Its protein is CASSIQGAGEKLFF.

The CDR3 spells CASSLGTGTISNYEQYF. CDR3 nucleotides: TGTGCCAGCAGCTTGGGAACTGGAACAATCTCAAACTACGAGCAGTACTTC. This chain joins TRBV5-5 and TRBJ2-7; D gene unclear. V lost 0 bases and J lost 3, with 19 bases in between. The germline CDR1 and CDR2 sequences are SGHKS and YYEKEE (reference sequence). The CDR3 contains 17 residues.

The rearrangement links TRBV11-2 to TRBJ1-1, with TRBD1 identical over 8 bases. The germline CDR1 and CDR2 sequences are SGHAT and FQNNGV. J gave up 1 base and V 5 bases, and 3 bases lay outside the gene matches. The CDR3 extends over 14 amino acids. Written as DNA, the CDR3 is TGTGCCAGCAGCCGTACAGGGGGGAACACTGAAGCTTTCTTT. Translated, it gives CASSRTGGNTEAFF.

The CDR3 DNA reads TGTGCCACCCGGTTTCTGAGCGGGTCCTCCTACGAGCAGTACTTC. As protein: CATRFLSGSSYEQYF. The chain is built from TRBV19 and TRBJ2-7; D may be TRBD2 (6 bases). There are 15 residues in the CDR3. Looked up from germline, CDR1 is LNHDA and CDR2 is SQIVND (reference sequence). The V end lost 10 bases, the J end lost 0 bases, and 19 bases lay between the germline ends. Full variable domain (missing parts from reference TRBV19 and TRBJ2-7): DGGITQSPKYLFRKEGQNVTLSCEQNLNHDAMYWYRQDPGQGLRLIYYSQIVNDFQKGDIAEGYSVSREKKESFPLTVTSAQKNPTAFYLCATRFLSGSSYEQYFGPGTRLTVT.

V usage is TRBV19 and J usage is TRBJ2-2; 11 bases map to TRBD2. This CDR3 is 19 amino acids long. V shed 5 bases and J 0 bases; nucleotides not matched to a gene: 11. Germline V CDR1 and CDR2: LNHDA, SQIVND (reference sequence). The CDR3 nucleotides are TGTGCCAGTAGTTTCGGACTAGCGGGTGCGTTCGCGAACACCGGGGAGCTGTTTTTT. It yields the protein CASSFGLAGAFANTGELFF.

The chain combines TRBV7-2 with TRBJ2-7; TRBD2 is a possible D gene (6 bases). Germline assignment: CDR1 SGHTA and CDR2 FQGNSA. V lost 1 base and J 6 bases, leaving 10 bases between the germline ends. This CDR3 region has 13 residues. The CDR3: CASSLVGGGEQYF. CDR3 DNA: TGTGCCAGCAGCTTAGTCGGGGGTGGCGAGCAGTACTTC.

This chain uses TRBV2 with TRBJ2-3; the D gene is possibly TRBD2 (6 bases). This CDR3 has 15 amino acids. Germline CDR1 reads SNHLY; CDR2 reads FYNNEI. V dropped 4 bases and J dropped 2 bases, with 13 bases sitting between them. The CDR3 spells CASSAWRGPTDTQYF. The CDR3 DNA reads as TGTGCCAGCAGTGCCTGGCGGGGCCCCACAGATACGCAGTATTTT.

The chain is built from TRBV6-6 and TRBJ1-4, with 9 bases identical to TRBD1. The CDR3 loop spans 13 amino acids. Germline V lookup: CDR1 MNHNY, CDR2 SVGAGI (reference sequence). The ends lost 9 bases at V and 7 bases at J; junction bases unmatched: 6. The DNA of the CDR3 is TGTGCCAGTCACCGACAGGGGGTTGAAAAACTGTTTTTT. Encoded protein: CASHRQGVEKLFF.

This chain links TRBV6-5 with TRBJ1-2, with 8 nucleotides matching TRBD1. The CDR3 spans 13 residues. Germline CDR1 is MNHEY and CDR2 is SVGAGI. The V gene end was trimmed by 4 bases and the J gene end by 7 bases; junction bases not matched to a gene: 5. Here the CDR3 reads CASSWDRTGGYTF. The CDR3 DNA reads TGTGCCAGCAGTTGGGACAGGACTGGTGGCTACACCTTC.

This chain connects TRBV10-2 to TRBJ2-1; 8 bases fit TRBD2. Germline CDR1 is WSHSY and CDR2 is SAAADI. This CDR3 comprises 14 residues. With V trimmed by 6 bases and J by 5 bases, 6 bases remained unmatched. The CDR3 sequence is CASREAGADNEQFF. The DNA of the CDR3 is TGCGCCAGCAGAGAAGCGGGAGCCGACAATGAGCAGTTCTTC.

V gene TRBV28 combines with J gene TRBJ2-7; 10 bases match TRBD1. V was clipped by 2 bases and J by 5 bases; unmatched bases: 3. The germline gives CDR1 MDHEN, CDR2 SYDVKM. This CDR3 spans 14 amino acids. Written as DNA, the CDR3 is TGTGCCAGCAGTTTACGACAGGGGGCGAACGAGCAGTACTTC. The encoded protein is CASSLRQGANEQYF.

The chain uses TRBV5-6 and TRBJ1-2; no clear D. The CDR3 has 14 residues. Trimming shortened V by 2 bases and J by 3 bases, and 11 bases separated the two germline ends. Germline values: CDR1 SGHDT, CDR2 YYEEEE. The CDR3 bases are TGTGCCAGCAGCTTAGAAGGTGACTACTATGGCTACACCTTC. It is translated as CASSLEGDYYGYTF.

This chain joins TRBV19 and TRBJ2-7; 7 bases match TRBD2. The CDR3 contains 15 residues. V was pared by 7 bases and J by 0 bases, with 9 bases of the junction left unmatched. Germline V gene lookup returns CDR1 LNHDA and CDR2 SQIVND (reference sequence). CDR3 in DNA: TGTGCCAGTACCCATGGGGGGGTAGACTCCTACGAGCAGTACTTC. The encoded protein is CASTHGGVDSYEQYF.

V gene TRBV7-2 combines with J gene TRBJ2-1; D remains ambiguous. This CDR3 spans 13 amino acids. Trimming shortened V by 2 bases and J by 5 bases, and 7 bases separated the two germline ends. CDR1 and CDR2 (germline): SGHTA, FQGNSA. CDR3 in amino acids: CASSLYGNNEQFF. In DNA form, the CDR3 reads TGTGCCAGCAGCTTATATGGAAACAATGAGCAGTTCTTC.

The genes are TRBV6-1 and TRBJ1-3, with TRBD1 matching 9 bases. After removal of 0 bases from V and 2 bases from J, the junction contained 8 bases not matched to a gene. There are 18 residues in the CDR3. Per the germline V gene, CDR1 is MNHNS and CDR2 is SASEGT. The CDR3 spells CASSEAGTGNRPGNTIYF. Written as DNA, the CDR3 is TGTGCCAGCAGTGAAGCCGGGACAGGGAATCGGCCTGGAAACACCATATATTTT.

The chain employs TRBV7-2 and TRBJ2-5; possible D gene TRBD2, 6 bases. Germline V lookup: CDR1 SGHTA, CDR2 FQGNSA. The CDR3 is 15 residues long. V was pared by 4 bases and J by 1 base, with 13 bases between. CDR3 DNA sequence: TGTGCCAGCAGCTCCGGCGGGGCCTCCCAAGAGACCCAGTACTTC. This gives the protein CASSSGGASQETQYF.

The count of this clone is one. The chain carries TRBV10-1 and TRBJ2-2; the D is unclear. The V gene lost 6 bases and the J gene lost 6 bases, with 14 bases spanning the gap. This CDR3 is built from 14 residues. CDR1 WNHNN and CDR2 SYGVQD come from the germline V gene (reference sequence). In nucleotides, the CDR3 is TGCGCCAGCAGCGATACCCCTTGGGCCGGGGAGCTGTTTTTT. It specifies CASSDTPWAGELFF.

Only one count was recorded for this clone. The rearrangement links TRBV7-9 to TRBJ2-1; D perhaps matches TRBD2 (5 bases). V was trimmed by 5 bases and J by 7 bases, leaving 12 bases between them. The CDR3 totals 13 residues. Germline assignment: CDR1 SEHNR and CDR2 FQNEAQ (reference sequence). CDR3 sequence: CASSTPGLNEQFF. CDR3 coding DNA: TGTGCCAGCAGCACCCCGGGGTTGAATGAGCAGTTCTTC.

This chain joins TRBV27 and TRBJ2-5; maybe TRBD1 (6 bases). The CDR3 contains 14 residues. V was shortened by 4 bases and J by 6 bases, with 15 bases between the two germline ends. Germline CDR1 and CDR2: MNHEY and SMNVEV (reference sequence). This CDR3 is CASSWTHDRKTQYF. The CDR3 coding sequence is TGTGCCAGCAGTTGGACGCACGACAGGAAGACCCAGTACTTC.

The chain joins TRBV11-2 to TRBJ2-7; 9 nucleotides align to TRBD1. Losses at the gene ends were 5 bases for V and 1 base for J; bases not matched to a gene: 3. CDR3 length equals 14 residues. Germline loops: CDR1 SGHAT, CDR2 FQNNGV. For the CDR3, the DNA is TGTGCCAGCAGCAACAGGGGGCTTTCCTACGAGCAGTACTTC. This codes for CASSNRGLSYEQYF.

The chain couples TRBV11-2 to TRBJ1-6; D is ambiguous. This CDR3 region has 15 residues. The V gene lost 3 bases and the J gene lost 7 bases, with 13 bases spanning the gap. CDR1 SGHAT and CDR2 FQNNGV come from the germline V gene. The CDR3 is CASSFRTGGNSPLHF. The CDR3, as DNA: TGTGCCAGCAGCTTTAGGACGGGCGGGAATTCACCCCTCCACTTT.

This sequence joins TRBV11-2 and TRBJ2-3; possible D gene TRBD2, 6 bases. The germline V and J ends were trimmed by 6 bases and 4 bases, with 17 bases remaining between them. The CDR3 has 15 amino acids. Germline CDR1 reads SGHAT; CDR2 reads FQNNGV. CDR3 bases: TGTGCCAGCAGATACTCGGGAGTAAGTTCAGATACGCAGTATTTT. This sequence encodes CASRYSGVSSDTQYF.

The CDR3 region is CARTTGEKNEQYF. The CDR3 DNA reads as TGTGCCAGGACAACGGGGGAGAAGAACGAGCAGTACTTC. The chain links TRBV21-1 to TRBJ2-7; whether TRBD2, the table's D call, matches the DNA was not checked. TRBV21-1 is described as a pseudogene. The CDR3 has 13 residues.

V and J are TRBV29-1 and TRBJ2-3; possibly TRBD1 for D (6 bases). CDR3 length equals 12 residues. V lost 5 bases and J lost 1, with 7 bases in between. Germline CDR1 is SQVTM and CDR2 is ANQGSEA. CDR3 sequence (DNA): TGCAGCGTTCGACAGGGCACAGATACGCAGTATTTT. It encodes CSVRQGTDTQYF.